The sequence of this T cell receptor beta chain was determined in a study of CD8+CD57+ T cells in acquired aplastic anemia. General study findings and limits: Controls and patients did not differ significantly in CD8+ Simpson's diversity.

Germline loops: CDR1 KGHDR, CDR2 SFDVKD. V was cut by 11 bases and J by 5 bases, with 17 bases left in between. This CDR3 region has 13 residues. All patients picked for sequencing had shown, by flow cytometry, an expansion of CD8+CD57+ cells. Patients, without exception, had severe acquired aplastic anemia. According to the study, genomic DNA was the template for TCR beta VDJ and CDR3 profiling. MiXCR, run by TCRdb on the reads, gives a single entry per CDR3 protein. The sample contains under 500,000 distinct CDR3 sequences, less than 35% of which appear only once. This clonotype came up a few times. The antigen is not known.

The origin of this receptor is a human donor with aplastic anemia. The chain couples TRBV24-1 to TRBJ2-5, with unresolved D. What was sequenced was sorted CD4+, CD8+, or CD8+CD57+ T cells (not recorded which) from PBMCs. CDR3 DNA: TGTGCCAGCTCACCAGAATATGATGAGACCCAGTACTTC. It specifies CASSPEYDETQYF.